This passage covers 25 T cell receptor beta chains from one sample sequenced in a study of OX40 agonist ivuxolimab in advanced cancers. Profiling relied on immunoSEQ multiplex PCR, and the TCRdb table lists in-frame clones only, not all of them. The table shows about 62,000 clones, with approximately 91% occurring only once. Sequencing was performed on CD4+ or CD8+ T cells sorted from blood, taken in a trial of the OX40 agonist ivuxolimab. Receptor source: an adult with an advanced solid tumor such as melanoma, head and neck, liver or kidney cancer.

This rearrangement joins TRBV7-2 to TRBJ1-3, with D unresolved. Trimming stripped 1 base from V and 0 bases from J, with 7 bases between. The CDR3 is 15 amino acids. Germline CDR1 reads SGHTA; CDR2 reads FQGNSA. CDR3 residues: CASSLVPRSGNTIYF. In nucleotides, the CDR3 is TGTGCCAGCAGCTTAGTCCCGCGCTCTGGAAACACCATATATTTT.

The CDR3 nucleotides are TGTGCCAGTACCCCCGAGGGTGGGACAATATCCACCGGGGAGCTGTTTTTT. Translation: CASTPEGGTISTGELFF. The rearrangement links TRBV19 to TRBJ2-2; possible D gene TRBD1, 6 bases. V shed 7 bases and J shed 4 bases, with 22 bases lying between them. Per germline, CDR1 LNHDA and CDR2 SQIVND (reference sequence). The CDR3 sequence is 17 residues long.

The rearrangement links TRBV28 to TRBJ2-3; the match to TRBD2 covers 12 bases. Germline loops: CDR1 MDHEN, CDR2 SYDVKM. After removal of 3 bases from V and 5 bases from J, the junction contained 3 bases not matched to a gene. There are 15 residues in the CDR3. The CDR3 nucleotides are TGTGCCAGCAGTTTCCTGGGACTAGCGGGAGATACGCAGTATTTT. As protein: CASSFLGLAGDTQYF.

The chain uses TRBV10-2 and TRBJ2-5; 12 positions agree with TRBD2. V was pared by 6 bases and J by 4 bases, with 9 bases of the junction left unmatched. Germline V gene data show CDR1 as WSHSY and CDR2 as SAAADI. The length of the CDR3 is 16 residues. This CDR3 is CASSGQLAGGRETQYF. Here the CDR3 DNA reads TGCGCCAGCAGCGGGCAACTAGCGGGAGGCAGAGAGACCCAGTACTTC.

The rearrangement joins TRBV2 to TRBJ2-7; no definite D call. Between the trimmed V and J ends, which lost 6 bases and 5 bases, there was a span of 14 bases. The CDR3 extends over 13 amino acids. CDR1 and CDR2 (germline): SNHLY, FYNNEI. Here the CDR3 reads CASSLVPVDEQYF. For the CDR3, the DNA is TGTGCCAGCAGCTTAGTGCCCGTGGACGAGCAGTACTTC.

The chain is built from TRBV19 and TRBJ2-2, with TRBD1 identical over 7 bases. After removal of 7 bases from V and 3 bases from J, the junction contained 8 bases not matched to a gene. The CDR3 is 15 amino acids. Germline V gives CDR1 LNHDA, CDR2 SQIVND (reference sequence). CDR3 loop: CASKGADEYTGELFF. The CDR3 nucleotides are TGTGCCAGTAAGGGGGCCGATGAGTACACCGGGGAGCTGTTTTTT. The complete variable domain, with remaining parts taken from reference TRBV19 and TRBJ2-2, reads DGGITQSPKYLFRKEGQNVTLSCEQNLNHDAMYWYRQDPGQGLRLIYYSQIVNDFQKGDIAEGYSVSREKKESFPLTVTSAQKNPTAFYLCASKGADEYTGELFFGEGSRLTVL.

This clone was seen a few times. V gene TRBV7-2 combines with J gene TRBJ1-6; D remains unclear. V lost 4 bases and J lost 0, with 4 bases in between. Germline assignment: CDR1 SGHTA and CDR2 FQGNSA. The CDR3 runs 14 residues. For the CDR3, the DNA is TGTGCCAGCAGCTGGAGCTCCTATAATTCACCCCTCCACTTT. It is translated as CASSWSSYNSPLHF.

The chain joins TRBV13 to TRBJ1-4, with a possible D match to TRBD1 (6 bases). The CDR3 is 15 residues long. CDR1 and CDR2 from the germline V gene are PRHDT and FYEKMQ (reference sequence). V shed 3 bases and J shed 7 bases, with 15 bases lying between them. CDR3 sequence: CASSFGDTIGEKLFF. DNA of the CDR3: TGTGCCAGCAGCTTTGGGGACACTATAGGTGAAAAACTGTTTTTT.

V is TRBV19 and J is TRBJ1-5; D uncertain. CDR1 LNHDA and CDR2 SQIVND come from the germline V gene (reference sequence). Trimming stripped 6 bases from V and 0 bases from J, with 6 bases between. The CDR3 has 13 amino acids. The CDR3 bases are TGTGCCAGTAGCTCAAATAGCAATCAGCCCCAGCATTTT. Residues: CASSSNSNQPQHF.

The chain joins TRBV11-3 to TRBJ2-5, with D hard to call. Trimming shortened V by 1 base and J by 1 base, and 19 bases separated the two germline ends. The CDR3 length is 18 residues. CDR1 and CDR2 (germline): SGHNT, YENEEA. The CDR3 sequence is CASSLALAADLIQETQYF. CDR3 in DNA: TGTGCCAGCAGCTTAGCACTGGCAGCTGACCTAATCCAAGAGACCCAGTACTTC. The variable domain in full, with the rest retrieved from reference TRBV11-3 and TRBJ2-5, is EAGVVQSPRYKIIEKKQPVAFWCNPISGHNTLYWYLQNLGQGPELLIRYENEEAVDDSQLPKDRFSAERLKGVDSTLKIQPAELGDSAVYLCASSLALAADLIQETQYFGPGTRLLVL.

The chain is built from TRBV7-8 and TRBJ2-7, with D possibly being TRBD1 (6 bases). Deletions cut 4 bases from V and 7 bases from J, with 14 bases between. Germline CDR1 SGHVS, CDR2 FQNEAQ. The CDR3 has 13 residues. The CDR3 DNA sequence: TGTGCCAGCAGCTGGGGACAAGTTGGGGAGCAGTACTTC. Encoded protein: CASSWGQVGEQYF.

This chain joins TRBV28 and TRBJ2-7; possible D gene TRBD1, 7 bases. V was trimmed by 1 base and J by 4 bases, leaving 17 bases between them. The CDR3 extends over 16 amino acids. Per the germline V gene, CDR1 is MDHEN and CDR2 is SYDVKM. The CDR3 sequence: CASSLLVGGGAYEQYF. The CDR3 nucleotides are TGTGCCAGCAGTTTATTAGTCGGAGGGGGCGCGTACGAGCAGTACTTC. Full variable domain (remainder filled in from reference TRBV28 and TRBJ2-7): DVKVTQSSRYLVKRTGEKVFLECVQDMDHENMFWYRQDPGLGLRLIYFSYDVKMKEKGDIPEGYSVSREKKERFSLILESASTNQTSMYLCASSLLVGGGAYEQYFGPGTRLTVT.

This chain joins TRBV14 and TRBJ2-3; D remains ambiguous. Germline assignment: CDR1 SGHDN and CDR2 FVKESK. V lost 4 bases and J lost 2, with 16 bases in between. This CDR3 spans 16 amino acids. The CDR3 DNA sequence: TGTGCCAGCAGCCCACTTGGCCCTGGAGACACAGATACGCAGTATTTT. Residues: CASSPLGPGDTDTQYF.

The chain recombines TRBV19 with TRBJ1-5; D is ambiguous. The CDR3 length is 14 residues. V was cut by 4 bases and J by 9 bases, with 16 bases left in between. Germline loops: CDR1 LNHDA, CDR2 SQIVND (reference sequence). The CDR3 sequence is CASSTVLERPPQHF. CDR3 DNA sequence: TGTGCCAGTAGTACTGTCCTCGAGCGGCCGCCCCAGCATTTT.

The chain recombines TRBV9 with TRBJ1-1; D is perhaps TRBD1 (5 bases). The CDR3 has 13 amino acids. Germline V lookup: CDR1 SGDLS, CDR2 YYNGEE. V was trimmed by 0 bases and J by 6 bases, leaving 9 bases between them. CDR3: CASSVGLGAEAFF. The CDR3 DNA follows: TGTGCCAGCAGCGTAGGGTTGGGGGCTGAAGCTTTCTTT. Looking up the rest from reference TRBV9 and TRBJ1-1 gives the full variable domain: DSGVTQTPKHLITATGQRVTLRCSPRSGDLSVYWYQQSLDQGLQFLIQYYNGEERAKGNILERFSAQQFPDLHSELNLSSLELGDSALYFCASSVGLGAEAFFGQGTRLTVV.

The V call is TRBV6-4, the J call TRBJ2-1; D gene ambiguous. Trimming removed 6 bases at V and 7 bases at J, with 10 bases between. The CDR3 loop spans 12 amino acids. Germline V lookup: CDR1 MRHNA, CDR2 SNTAGT. CDR3 in DNA: TGTGCCAGCAGAACCAAGGGAAATGAGCAGTTCTTC. Its protein is CASRTKGNEQFF.

Only one count was recorded for this clone. This sequence joins TRBV29-1 and TRBJ2-5; TRBD2 matches 15 bases. Looked up from germline, CDR1 is SQVTM and CDR2 is ANQGSEA. The J segment lost 5 bases and the V segment lost 5 bases, leaving 3 bases of the junction unmatched. The CDR3 is 14 amino acids. CDR3 protein: CSVSGTSGRETQYF. The DNA of the CDR3 is TGCAGCGTTTCCGGGACTAGCGGGAGGGAGACCCAGTACTTC.

The chain links TRBV19 to TRBJ2-7; perhaps TRBD2 as D (5 bases). Between the trimmed V and J ends, which lost 5 bases and 3 bases, there was a span of 14 bases. The CDR3 loop spans 14 amino acids. Germline CDR1 LNHDA, CDR2 SQIVND (reference sequence). The CDR3 sequence: CASSLRTENYEQYF. CDR3 nucleotides: TGTGCCAGTAGTCTTAGGACTGAGAACTACGAGCAGTACTTC.

V gene TRBV6-4 combines with J gene TRBJ1-5, with D possibly TRBD1 on 5 matching bases. V was shortened by 0 bases and J by 0 bases, with 9 bases between the two germline ends. CDR1 is MRHNA, CDR2 SNTAGT, per germline. The CDR3 is 16 residues long. The CDR3 nucleotides read TGTGCCAGCAGTGACTCTTGGGGGACTAGCAATCAGCCCCAGCATTTT. This codes for CASSDSWGTSNQPQHF.

This clone has a single count. The chain combines TRBV19 with TRBJ1-1; 10 nucleotides line up with TRBD1. The CDR3 spans 16 residues. V lost 4 bases and J lost 3; bases outside the gene matches: 8. Germline lookup yields CDR1 LNHDA and CDR2 SQIVND (reference sequence). CDR3 nucleotides: TGTGCCAGTAGTACCCGACAGGGGGCTAGAGACACTGAAGCTTTCTTT. This gives the protein CASSTRQGARDTEAFF.

The chain is built from TRBV7-9 and TRBJ2-2; no definite D call. Trimming cost V 2 bases and J 2 bases, with 3 bases left between them. Germline lookup yields CDR1 SEHNR and CDR2 FQNEAQ (reference sequence). The length of the CDR3 is 13 residues. The CDR3 region is CASSLPNTGELFF. In DNA, the CDR3 is TGTGCCAGCAGCTTACCAAACACCGGGGAGCTGTTTTTT.

The V call is TRBV2, the J call TRBJ2-7; TRBD1 matches 7 bases. The CDR3 consists of 14 residues. CDR1 is SNHLY, CDR2 FYNNEI, per germline. After removal of 8 bases from V and 2 bases from J, the junction contained 9 bases not matched to a gene. CDR3 loop: CASVFPGQTYEQYF. CDR3 DNA sequence: TGTGCCAGCGTCTTCCCGGGACAGACCTACGAGCAGTACTTC.

This clone was observed a handful of times. This chain joins TRBV14 and TRBJ1-1; D is ambiguous. The V gene lost 1 base and the J gene lost 6 bases, with 3 bases spanning the gap. The CDR3 contains 11 residues. Germline assignment: CDR1 SGHDN and CDR2 FVKESK. DNA of the CDR3: TGTGCCAGCAGCCAAGCGTCTGAAGCTTTCTTT. Translation: CASSQASEAFF.

The CDR3 coding sequence is TGTGCCAGCAGGGCCGGGACAGCAGACTACAATGAGCAGTTCTTC. Residues: CASRAGTADYNEQFF. The chain couples TRBV2 to TRBJ2-1; TRBD1 agrees at 7 bases. The CDR3 loop spans 15 amino acids. Looked up from germline, CDR1 is SNHLY and CDR2 is FYNNEI. V shed 6 bases, J shed 3 bases, and the junction held 8 bases outside the gene matches.

The chain carries TRBV2 and TRBJ1-5; D remains unclear. The length of the CDR3 is 13 residues. From germline, CDR1 is SNHLY and CDR2 FYNNEI. Between the trimmed V and J ends, which lost 1 base and 5 bases, there was a span of 6 bases. The CDR3 protein is CASSEVEDQPQHF. CDR3 bases: TGTGCCAGCAGTGAAGTGGAGGATCAGCCCCAGCATTTT. Variable domain in full (rest from reference TRBV2 and TRBJ1-5): EPEVTQTPSHQVTQMGQEVILRCVPISNHLYFYWYRQILGQKVEFLVSFYNNEISEKSEIFDDQFSVERPDGSNFTLKIRSTKLEDSAMYFCASSEVEDQPQHFGDGTRLSIL.